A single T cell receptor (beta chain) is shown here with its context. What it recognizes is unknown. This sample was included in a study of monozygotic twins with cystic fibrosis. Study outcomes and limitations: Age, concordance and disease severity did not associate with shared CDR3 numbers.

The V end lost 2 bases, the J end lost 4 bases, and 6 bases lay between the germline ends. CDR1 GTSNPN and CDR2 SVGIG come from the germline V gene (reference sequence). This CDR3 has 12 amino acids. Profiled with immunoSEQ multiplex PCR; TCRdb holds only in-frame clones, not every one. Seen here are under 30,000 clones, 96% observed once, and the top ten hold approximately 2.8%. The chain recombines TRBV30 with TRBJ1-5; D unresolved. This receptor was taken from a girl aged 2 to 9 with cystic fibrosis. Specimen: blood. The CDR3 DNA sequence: TGTGCCTGGAGTCCTTTAAATCAGCCCCAGCATTTT. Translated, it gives CAWSPLNQPQHF.